Below, one T cell receptor (beta chain) is given with its context. The CDR3 has 11 amino acids. Germline CDR1 and CDR2: SGHTA and FQGNSA. Trimming removed 4 bases at V and 5 bases at J, with 5 bases between. This sample stems from a study of blood T cell repertoires in COVID-19. The repertoire was sequenced with immunoSEQ multiplex PCR; TCRdb's copy has only in-frame clones and lacks some. The sample consists of roughly 250,000 clones, roughly 80% of them appearing once. Input material: peripheral blood. The receptor comes from an older woman with acute or convalescent COVID-19. This chain connects TRBV7-2 to TRBJ2-5; D remains unclear. The CDR3 nucleotides read TGTGCCAGCAGCTCTGTCGAGACCCAGTACTTC. Translated: CASSSVETQYF.